The 32 T cell receptor beta chains below come from one sample, sequenced in a study of T cells in Graves' hyperthyroidism and ophthalmopathy (dated by TCRdb to about 2019). The library was built by means of multiplex PCR. The sample was run on an Illumina HiSeq 2000. The TCR beta CDR3 regions were amplified from the RNA transcripts. A first-round RT-PCR of the TCR CDR3 used the HTBI primer set with the Qiagen OneStep RT-PCR kit. TCRdb passed the public sequencing reads through fastp at Q25 and MiXCR, retaining productive beta sequences. One record per CDR3 amino acid sequence lists the most common genes and DNA. Counted in this sample were roughly 360,000 distinct CDR3 sequences; roughly 13% of them appeared once. The ten most abundant clones make up less than 25% of the sample. Sequenced: blood. The receptors come from a man aged 25-40 years with Graves' hyperthyroidism that later progressed to Graves' ophthalmopathy.

This clonotype was detected only a few times. This chain connects TRBV5-6 to TRBJ2-5, with 14 bases that match TRBD2. Trimming took 4 bases from V and 5 from J; bases not matched to a gene: 7. The CDR3 loop spans 16 amino acids. Germline CDR1 SGHDT, CDR2 YYEEEE. CDR3 DNA: TGTGCCAGCAGCAACCGACTAGCGGGGGGGCTGGAGACCCAGTACTTC. This translates into CASSNRLAGGLETQYF.

This clonotype was picked up many times. The chain joins TRBV7-8 to TRBJ2-3, with TRBD1 identical over 7 bases. The CDR3 is 16 amino acids. Germline CDR1 reads SGHVS; CDR2 reads FQNEAQ. The V segment lost 11 bases and the J segment 0 bases; nucleotides outside the gene matches: 14. CDR3 DNA sequence: TGTGCCGTATATTTCAGGGGGACACCTAGCACAGATACGCAGTATTTT. It translates to CAVYFRGTPSTDTQYF.

This clonotype was observed many times. V and J are TRBV28 and TRBJ2-7; a weak D match, TRBD1 (5 bases). V shed 5 bases and J shed 7 bases, with 15 bases lying between them. This CDR3 is built from 13 residues. CDR1 is MDHEN, CDR2 SYDVKM, per germline. This CDR3 reads CASSTDSSREQYF. CDR3 sequence (DNA): TGTGCCAGCAGTACTGACAGTTCTAGGGAGCAGTACTTC.

In this sample, this clonotype turned up many times. The rearrangement uses TRBV7-2 and TRBJ2-1; 9 nucleotides match TRBD1. Germline values: CDR1 SGHTA, CDR2 FQGNSA. The CDR3 is 15 residues long. The ends lost 5 bases at V and 7 bases at J; junction bases unmatched: 9. The CDR3 sequence is CASSKDGQGRNEQFF. CDR3 DNA: TGTGCCAGCAGCAAAGACGGACAGGGGAGAAATGAGCAGTTCTTC.

This clonotype showed up many times. This chain uses TRBV12-5 with TRBJ2-1; 10 bases are a match to TRBD2. Germline loops: CDR1 LGHNT, CDR2 FRNRAP. CDR3 length: 16 amino acids. The V gene end was trimmed by 0 bases and the J gene end by 8 bases; junction bases not matched to a gene: 7. CDR3 sequence reads: CASGLVLSGGAHEQFF. The CDR3 nucleotides are TGTGCTAGTGGTTTGGTACTGAGCGGGGGGGCCCATGAGCAGTTCTTC.

The chain couples TRBV7-9 to TRBJ1-5; the match to TRBD1 covers 8 bases. Germline V gene sequence: CDR1 SEHNR, CDR2 FQNEAQ (reference sequence). V lost 5 bases and J lost 5; bases outside the gene matches: 8. The CDR3 covers 15 residues. CDR3 region: CASSATRGPHQPQHF. The CDR3 region has the DNA TGTGCCAGCAGCGCGACCAGGGGGCCCCATCAGCCCCAGCATTTT.

This chain's CDR3 is CASSYRTSEADTQYF. CDR3 DNA: TGCGCCAGCAGCTACCGGACTAGCGAGGCAGATACGCAGTATTTT. This chain uses TRBV4-1 with TRBJ2-3; 9 positions match TRBD2. CDR1 is MGHRA, CDR2 YSYEKL, per germline. This CDR3 is built from 15 residues. J lost 4 bases, V lost 5 bases, and 7 bases had no gene match.

V is TRBV20-1 and J is TRBJ2-5, with D possibly TRBD2 on 6 matching bases. Germline CDR1 reads DFQATT; CDR2 reads SNEGSKA (reference sequence). Trimming removed 2 bases from V and 5 bases from J, with 12 bases in between. The CDR3 spans 13 residues. Written as DNA, the CDR3 is TGCAGTGCTAGAAACCGGGGGTTGGAGACCCAGTACTTC. It specifies CSARNRGLETQYF.

This clonotype was counted once. The chain uses TRBV4-1 and TRBJ2-2, with D uncertain. The germline V and J ends were trimmed by 4 bases and 5 bases, with 20 bases remaining between them. Germline V gene sequence: CDR1 MGHRA, CDR2 YSYEKL. The CDR3 consists of 17 residues. For the CDR3, the DNA is TGCGCCAGCAGCCGCCCCCCCAGTGGCGCACTTACCGGGGAGCTGTTTTTT. It is translated as CASSRPPSGALTGELFF.

The CDR3 loop reads CASSPRTSGGDTQYF. The CDR3 DNA sequence: TGTGCCAGCAGCCCTCGGACTAGCGGGGGCGATACGCAGTATTTT. The V gene is TRBV7-9, the J gene TRBJ2-3, with 13 nucleotides matching TRBD2. Germline V gene lookup returns CDR1 SEHNR and CDR2 FQNEAQ (reference sequence). Trimming removed 5 bases from V and 6 bases from J; junction bases left unmatched: 5. This CDR3 is 15 amino acids long. The full variable domain, with the rest looked up from reference TRBV7-9 and TRBJ2-3, is DTGVSQNPRHKITKRGQNVTFRCDPISEHNRLYWYRQTLGQGPEFLTYFQNEAQLEKSRLLSDRFSAERPKGSFSTLEIQRTEQGDSAMYLCASSPRTSGGDTQYFGPGTRLTVL.

This clonotype appeared many times. The chain has TRBV28 and TRBJ2-5; maybe TRBD2 (7 bases). Germline CDR1 is MDHEN and CDR2 is SYDVKM. CDR3 size: 12 residues. V dropped 8 bases and J dropped 4 bases, with 11 bases sitting between them. The CDR3 nucleotides read TGTGCCAGCTCGGGGGGCCGAGAGACCCAGTACTTC. Translation gives CASSGGRETQYF.

The gene calls are TRBV7-6 and TRBJ2-3; 9 bases are shared with TRBD2. Germline CDR1 and CDR2: SGHVS and FNYEAQ. The CDR3 is 17 residues long. The V segment lost 0 bases and the J segment 4 bases; nucleotides outside the gene matches: 8. The CDR3 bases are TGTGCCAGCAGCTTAGCTAGCGGGGGCCCCCCCCCAGATACGCAGTATTTT. Translation: CASSLASGGPPPDTQYF.

This clonotype was detected a few times. The rearrangement uses TRBV20-1 and TRBJ1-4; D may be TRBD1 (6 bases). Germline lookup yields CDR1 DFQATT and CDR2 SNEGSKA (reference sequence). This CDR3 has 18 amino acids. V gave up 0 bases and J gave up 3 bases, with 20 bases separating them. The CDR3 DNA reads TGCAGTGCTAGAGATTATAGAACAGGGACTTCGGCTAATGAAAAACTGTTTTTT. This codes for CSARDYRTGTSANEKLFF.

The chain recombines TRBV9 with TRBJ2-3; TRBD1 or TRBD2 may be the D gene (5 bases each). CDR1 SGDLS and CDR2 YYNGEE come from the germline V gene. The V end was cut by 2 bases, the J end by 2 bases, with 6 bases between. This CDR3 spans 13 amino acids. The CDR3 protein is CASSVGTTDTQYF. The CDR3 DNA reads as TGTGCCAGCAGCGTGGGGACCACAGATACGCAGTATTTT.

This clonotype appeared many times. The CDR3, as DNA: TGTGCCAGCAGCTTGCGCAGGACGAATTCACCCCTCCACTTT. Its protein is CASSLRRTNSPLHF. The rearrangement uses TRBV12-3 or TRBV12-4 and TRBJ1-6; D is uncertain. The CDR3 has 14 amino acids. Trimming shortened V by 6 bases and J by 7 bases, and 13 bases separated the two germline ends.

This clonotype was picked up a small number of times. The chain couples TRBV12-3 or TRBV12-4 to TRBJ2-4, with a tentative D call TRBD1 (6 bases). The V end was cut by 10 bases, the J end by 9 bases, with 19 bases between. The CDR3 totals 13 residues. The CDR3 nucleotides read TGTGCCACGAGGCGTCAGGGGAAGGGCATTCAGTACTTC. Encoded protein: CATRRQGKGIQYF.

For this clonotype: The junction does not match germline at one end; this may be a read error. The gene calls are TRBV6-1 and TRBJ1-2; 9 bases fit TRBD1. Germline values: CDR1 MNHNS, CDR2 SASEGT. CDR3 length: 16 residues. DNA of the CDR3: TGTGCCAGCAGTCCCGGCCCGGGACAGGGAGCGGATGGCCACAGCTTC. Amino acid sequence: CASSPGPGQGADGHSF.

This clonotype has ten or more counts. The rearrangement uses TRBV12-3 or TRBV12-4 and TRBJ2-2; 8 nucleotides agree with TRBD1. The CDR3 consists of 16 residues. The V segment lost 6 bases and the J segment 7 bases; nucleotides outside the gene matches: 13. The CDR3 bases are TGTGCCAGCAGCCAACTCGACAGGGGAAAGGTCGGGGAGCTGTTTTTT. Its translation is CASSQLDRGKVGELFF.

This clonotype was counted ten times or more. The CDR3 loop reads CASSLGANEKLFF. The CDR3 region has the DNA TGTGCCAGCAGTCTTGGAGCTAATGAAAAACTGTTTTTT. V gene TRBV6-1 combines with J gene TRBJ1-4; D not certain. V lost 5 bases to trimming and J lost 3 bases, with 7 bases between them. The CDR3 is 13 amino acids. Germline V CDR1 and CDR2: MNHNS, SASEGT.

This clonotype was seen many times. The chain links TRBV28 to TRBJ2-5; D unresolved. Germline CDR1 is MDHEN and CDR2 is SYDVKM. The CDR3 runs to 13 residues. Trimming shortened V by 3 bases and J by 4 bases, and 9 bases separated the two germline ends. The CDR3 DNA follows: TGTGCCAGCAGTTTGACACTTCCAGAGACCCAGTACTTC. Its translation: CASSLTLPETQYF.

This clonotype came up many times. The CDR3 here is CSAETGEDTEAFF. CDR3 sequence (DNA): TGCAGTGCTGAGACCGGGGAGGACACTGAAGCTTTCTTT. V and J are TRBV20-1 and TRBJ1-1; no firm D call. This CDR3 has 13 amino acids. Germline lookup yields CDR1 DFQATT and CDR2 SNEGSKA (reference sequence). Trimming removed 5 bases from V and 3 bases from J, with 13 bases in between.

There are many counts of this clonotype. This chain uses TRBV7-9 with TRBJ1-4; D not certain. Trimming took off 2 bases at V and 0 bases at J, with 13 bases between the two ends. The CDR3 covers 17 residues. CDR1 is SEHNR, CDR2 FQNEAQ, per germline (reference sequence). CDR3 region: CASSLTASGATNEKLFF. CDR3 bases: TGTGCCAGCAGCTTAACCGCCTCAGGAGCAACTAATGAAAAACTGTTTTTT.

This clonotype was detected ten times or more. The chain links TRBV20-1 to TRBJ2-7; D not certain. This CDR3 has 13 amino acids. Germline V gene sequence: CDR1 DFQATT, CDR2 SNEGSKA (reference sequence). V was pared by 3 bases and J by 3 bases, with 12 bases between. CDR3 loop: CSARTPNNYEQYF. The CDR3 coding sequence is TGCAGTGCTAGGACACCCAACAACTACGAGCAGTACTTC.

This clonotype was seen at least ten times. V usage is TRBV2 and J usage is TRBJ1-5; TRBD1 matches at 8 bases. Trimming cost V 3 bases and J 7 bases; bases outside gene matches: 2. Per germline, CDR1 SNHLY and CDR2 FYNNEI. The CDR3 is made up of 13 amino acids. CDR3 residues: CASSDRGQQPQHF. For the CDR3, the DNA is TGTGCCAGCAGTGACAGGGGGCAACAGCCCCAGCATTTT.

This clonotype appeared many times. V usage is TRBV5-1 and J usage is TRBJ2-7, with TRBD2 matching over 8 bases. The CDR3 is 15 residues long. CDR1 is SGHRS and CDR2 is YFSETQ in the germline V gene. V lost 0 bases to trimming and J lost 5 bases; unmatched junction nucleotides: 7. CDR3 DNA sequence: TGCGCCAGCAGCTTGGGGGGACTAGTTATCGACGAGCAGTACTTC. It yields the protein CASSLGGLVIDEQYF.

This clonotype has a count of ten or more. The chain couples TRBV2 to TRBJ1-3; D call uncertain. CDR3 size: 13 residues. CDR1 and CDR2 from the germline V gene are SNHLY and FYNNEI. Trimming left V 5 bases short and J 14 bases short, with 19 bases between. CDR3 bases: TGTGCCAGCAGTCTCGCCTCAGTTTCCCCTTTATATTTT. Translated: CASSLASVSPLYF.

A few counts support this clonotype. The V and J genes are TRBV4-2 and TRBJ1-5; D perhaps matches TRBD1 (6 bases). There are 15 residues in the CDR3. Per the germline V gene, CDR1 is LGHNA and CDR2 is YNFKEQ. The ends were cut back, 0 bases at V and 5 bases at J, with 11 bases in the middle. The CDR3 DNA is TGTGCCAGCAGCCAAGACCGCCAGGGGCATCAGCCCCAGCATTTT. Amino acids: CASSQDRQGHQPQHF.

This clonotype showed up many times. This chain links TRBV12-3 or TRBV12-4 with TRBJ2-3; TRBD2 matches at 11 bases. The V segment lost 6 bases and the J segment 7 bases; nucleotides outside the gene matches: 9. The CDR3 spans 15 residues. The CDR3, as DNA: TGTGCCAGCAGCCAGACTAGCGGGGATACCCATACGCAGTATTTT. Translating it yields CASSQTSGDTHTQYF.

This clonotype came up many times. DNA of the CDR3: TGCAGTGCTAAAAGGGCCTCGAGCGACACTGAAGCTTTCTTT. This translates into CSAKRASSDTEAFF. The J gene is TRBJ1-1, the V gene TRBV20-1; D is undetermined. The CDR3 is 14 residues long. V lost 4 bases and J lost 3, with 15 bases in between. Germline-derived CDR1 and CDR2 are DFQATT and SNEGSKA (reference sequence).

J is TRBJ2-2 and V is TRBV12-3 or TRBV12-4; D may correspond to TRBD1 or TRBD2 (5 bases each). V was shortened by 3 bases and J by 5 bases, with 13 bases between the two germline ends. This CDR3 has 15 residues. CDR3 sequence (DNA): TGTGCCAGCAGTTTTCAACCCTGGGGGACCGGGGAGCTGTTTTTT. It codes for CASSFQPWGTGELFF.

The chain carries TRBV20-1 and TRBJ1-5, with 9 bases identical to TRBD1. V was clipped by 3 bases and J by 4 bases; unmatched bases: 19. The germline V gene encodes CDR1 DFQATT and CDR2 SNEGSKA (reference sequence). The CDR3 is made up of 19 amino acids. The CDR3 DNA reads as TGCAGTGCTAGTAGGGATCGGACAGGGGTGGTCTCCCATAATCAGCCCCAGCATTTT. It yields the protein CSASRDRTGVVSHNQPQHF.

The table lists this clonotype with many counts. The V and J genes are TRBV5-1 and TRBJ2-2; D is undetermined. The CDR3 has 11 amino acids. Germline V gene lookup returns CDR1 SGHRS and CDR2 YFSETQ. Trimming shortened V by 5 bases and J by 4 bases, and 3 bases separated the two germline ends. CDR3 coding DNA: TGCGCCAGCAGTGGCACCGGGGAGCTGTTTTTT. Its translation is CASSGTGELFF.